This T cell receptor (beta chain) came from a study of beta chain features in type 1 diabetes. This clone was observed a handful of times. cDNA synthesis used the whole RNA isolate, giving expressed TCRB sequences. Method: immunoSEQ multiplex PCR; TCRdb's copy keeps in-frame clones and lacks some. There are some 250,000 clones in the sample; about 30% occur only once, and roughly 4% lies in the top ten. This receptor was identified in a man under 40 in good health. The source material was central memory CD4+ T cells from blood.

CDR3 DNA: TGCAGCGTCGGACAGGGGGCCCCCGGGGAGCTGTTTTTT. Amino acid sequence: CSVGQGAPGELFF. The V and J genes are TRBV29-1 and TRBJ2-2; 11 bases map to TRBD1. Germline assignment: CDR1 SQVTM and CDR2 ANQGSEA. The V and J ends lost 6 bases and 6 bases, in that order; junction bases with no gene match: 3. There are 13 residues in the CDR3.